A single sample gave rise to the 15 T cell receptor beta chains below, sequenced in a study of T cells after yellow fever vaccination (dated by TCRdb to between 2018 and 2021). The intended sense of this specimen's treatment or condition label: live attenuated yellow fever vaccine strain. The library relied on 5' RACE. Data came from an Illumina HiSeq 2500. TCRdb reanalyzed the raw reads on its own, using fastp at Q25 for trimming and MiXCR for clone calling, and kept in-frame beta chains. Each entry merges the rows of one CDR3 protein and shows their most common DNA and genes. The sample table contains more than 250,000 distinct CDR3 sequences; only one count was recorded for 6.8% of them. The ten largest clones represent 18% of the sample. The sequencing here drew on PBMCs, taken approximately 47 days after the first yellow fever vaccination. The receptors shown here come from a man aged 18 to 30 who received the YFV17D yellow fever vaccine.

The table lists this clonotype with a few counts. This sequence joins TRBV18 and TRBJ2-3; D unresolved. The length of the CDR3 is 14 residues. The V gene's germline CDR1 is KGHSH and CDR2 LQKENI. Trimming removed 0 bases from V and 4 bases from J, with 8 bases in between. The CDR3 DNA sequence: TGTGCCAGCTCACCACCCTTTAATGCAGATACGCAGTATTTT. Its translation: CASSPPFNADTQYF.

Comment on this clonotype: At one boundary the junction diverges from the germline segment, which might be a read error. The chain links TRBV24-1 to TRBJ1-6; D unresolved. CDR3 length: 14 residues. Germline V gene data show CDR1 as KGHDR and CDR2 as SFDVKD. The chain's CDR3 is CATSGPDEASPPHF. DNA of the CDR3: TGTGCCACCAGTGGCCCCGACGAGGCTTCACCCCCCCACTTT.

This rearrangement joins TRBV7-9 to TRBJ2-5; D is unresolved. The ends were cut back, 5 bases at V and 2 bases at J, with 12 bases in the middle. Germline loops: CDR1 SEHNR, CDR2 FQNEAQ (reference sequence). There are 14 residues in the CDR3. The CDR3 nucleotides read TGTGCCAGCAGCGGGGTCAGGCGTCAAGAGACCCAGTACTTC. Translation: CASSGVRRQETQYF.

Remarks on this clonotype: At one end, the junction sequence differs from germline, possibly due to a read error. The chain combines TRBV20-1 with TRBJ2-5; D perhaps matches TRBD1 (5 bases). Germline loops: CDR1 DFQATT, CDR2 SNEGSKA (reference sequence). This CDR3 spans 14 amino acids. The CDR3 nucleotides are TGCTGTGCTGATCTGGGTTGGGGCTGGGAGACCCAGTACTTC. Translation: CCADLGWGWETQYF.

This clonotype was recorded a few times. The CDR3 bases are TGTGCCAGCAGCGTGGACAGACAAGAGACCCAGTACTTC. This sequence encodes CASSVDRQETQYF. This chain links TRBV6-1 with TRBJ2-5; D is perhaps TRBD1 (6 bases). This CDR3 has 13 amino acids. Per germline, CDR1 MNHNS and CDR2 SASEGT. Trimming left V 6 bases short and J 2 bases short, with 10 bases between.

In its sample, this clonotype was seen a few times. This sequence joins TRBV6-1 and TRBJ2-7; 7 nucleotides line up with TRBD1. The CDR3 runs to 16 residues. Germline CDR1 MNHNS, CDR2 SASEGT. The J segment lost 2 bases and the V segment lost 6 bases, leaving 13 bases of the junction unmatched. DNA for the CDR3: TGTGCCAGCAGGGATACCGGGACAGAAGCGGCCTACGAGCAGTACTTC. Protein: CASRDTGTEAAYEQYF.

This clonotype turned up a few times. The rearrangement uses TRBV5-1 and TRBJ2-3; 8 nucleotides align to TRBD2. The CDR3 sequence is 15 residues long. Germline V CDR1 and CDR2: SGHRS, YFSETQ. The trim removed 4 bases at V and 2 bases at J, leaving 6 bases unmatched. In DNA form, the CDR3 reads TGCGCCAGCAGCAGGCCGGGACTAGTCACAGATACGCAGTATTTT. Translating gives CASSRPGLVTDTQYF.

This clonotype was counted between two and nine times. V and J are TRBV11-2 and TRBJ2-7, with 8 bases fitting TRBD1. There are 16 residues in the CDR3. J lost 2 bases, V lost 9 bases, and 15 bases had no gene match. Germline V gene data show CDR1 as SGHAT and CDR2 as FQNNGV. This CDR3 is CASERLGQEVTYEQYF. In DNA form, the CDR3 reads TGTGCCAGTGAACGGCTGGGACAGGAGGTGACCTACGAGCAGTACTTC. Filled out from reference TRBV11-2 and TRBJ2-7, the complete variable domain reads EAGVAQSPRYKIIEKRQSVAFWCNPISGHATLYWYQQILGQGPKLLIQFQNNGVVDDSQLPKDRFSAERLKGVDSTLKIQPAKLEDSAVYLCASERLGQEVTYEQYFGPGTRLTVT.

This clonotype was seen only a few times. V and J are TRBV6-5 and TRBJ1-5; D might be TRBD1 (5 bases). V lost 6 bases and J lost 1, with 13 bases in between. CDR3 length: 15 residues. Germline CDR1 and CDR2: MNHEY and SVGAGI. The CDR3: CASSAQDASNQPQHF. DNA of the CDR3: TGTGCCAGCAGCGCACAGGATGCAAGCAATCAGCCCCAGCATTTT.

The J gene is TRBJ2-2, the V gene TRBV7-9; D unclear. The CDR3 is made up of 15 amino acids. The germline gives CDR1 SEHNR, CDR2 FQNEAQ (reference sequence). V lost 3 bases and J 2 bases, leaving 10 bases between the germline ends. The CDR3 DNA is TGTGCCAGCAGCTTCATGGGAACTAACACCGGGGAGCTGTTTTTT. This translates into CASSFMGTNTGELFF.

Ten or more counts support this clonotype. V usage is TRBV2 and J usage is TRBJ1-6; TRBD1 matches 8 bases. Germline CDR1 is SNHLY and CDR2 is FYNNEI. This CDR3 spans 14 amino acids. Unmatched junction bases numbered 9, after V lost 7 bases and J lost 10 bases. CDR3: CASTIPGQASPLHF. Here the CDR3 DNA reads TGTGCCAGCACCATACCGGGACAGGCATCACCCCTCCACTTT. The full variable domain, completed using reference TRBV2 and TRBJ1-6, is EPEVTQTPSHQVTQMGQEVILRCVPISNHLYFYWYRQILGQKVEFLVSFYNNEISEKSEIFDDQFSVERPDGSNFTLKIRSTKLEDSAMYFCASTIPGQASPLHFGNGTRLTVT.

Many counts were recorded for this clonotype. The chain carries TRBV12-3 or TRBV12-4 and TRBJ2-4; D possibly matches TRBD1 or TRBD2 (6 bases each). Deletions cut 7 bases from V and 3 bases from J, with 13 bases between. The CDR3 spans 14 residues. CDR3: CASTKGGVKNIQYF. DNA of the CDR3: TGTGCCAGCACCAAGGGGGGCGTCAAAAACATTCAGTACTTC.

This clonotype was detected a few times. The V gene is TRBV28, the J gene TRBJ1-1, with D possibly TRBD1 on 6 matching bases. The CDR3 length is 15 residues. The germline V and J ends were trimmed by 5 bases and 3 bases, with 16 bases remaining between them. Germline-derived CDR1 and CDR2 are MDHEN and SYDVKM. CDR3 amino acids: CASSATGGEDTEAFF. In nucleotides, the CDR3 is TGTGCCAGCAGTGCGACAGGAGGGGAGGACACTGAAGCTTTCTTT.

The J gene is TRBJ1-1, the V gene TRBV15; the D gene is possibly TRBD1 (5 bases). V lost 5 bases to trimming and J lost 7 bases, with 14 bases between them. Germline V gene sequence: CDR1 LNHNV, CDR2 YYDKDF (reference sequence). The CDR3 sequence is 13 residues long. The CDR3: CATSLLEGLEAFF. The CDR3 region has the DNA TGTGCCACCAGCTTACTGGAGGGGCTTGAAGCTTTCTTT.

J is TRBJ1-1 and V is TRBV20-1; possible D gene TRBD1, 5 bases. The CDR3 contains 13 residues. Germline CDR1 DFQATT, CDR2 SNEGSKA (reference sequence). The ends were cut back, 0 bases at V and 5 bases at J, with 10 bases in the middle. CDR3 loop: CSARDLGVTEAFF. Here the CDR3 DNA reads TGCAGTGCTAGAGATTTGGGGGTTACTGAAGCTTTCTTT.